This TCR beta chain was observed in a study of cytomegalovirus exposure and HLA in healthy donors. Study context: In terms of ancestry, the Caucasian-associated cluster contained roughly 81% of the roughly 400 genotyped donors. Overall study results and limits: The authors considered a cluster of highly shared sequence variants likely to be a sequencing artifact.

This clone occurred a few times. The target antigen is unknown. Researchers ran the PCR with 60 Vbeta and 13 Jbeta primers. Sequencing used immunoSEQ multiplex PCR; TCRdb keeps in-frame clones, though not all of them. Of over 100,000 clones in the sample, 63% were seen once. Whereas donors were nominally healthy upon sampling, unrecorded immune exposures were probable. The CDR3 consists of 13 residues. The germline CDR1 and CDR2 sequences are ENHRY and SYGVKD. V was trimmed by 11 bases and J by 1 base, leaving 14 bases between them. V usage is TRBV10-3 and J usage is TRBJ1-1; D may be TRBD1 (6 bases). Sequenced: PBMCs. The clonotype originates from a man in his forties or fifties in good health and CMV-seropositive. Here the CDR3 DNA reads TGTGCCTCCAGGGGCACCACGAACACTGAAGCTTTCTTT. Translated, it gives CASRGTTNTEAFF.